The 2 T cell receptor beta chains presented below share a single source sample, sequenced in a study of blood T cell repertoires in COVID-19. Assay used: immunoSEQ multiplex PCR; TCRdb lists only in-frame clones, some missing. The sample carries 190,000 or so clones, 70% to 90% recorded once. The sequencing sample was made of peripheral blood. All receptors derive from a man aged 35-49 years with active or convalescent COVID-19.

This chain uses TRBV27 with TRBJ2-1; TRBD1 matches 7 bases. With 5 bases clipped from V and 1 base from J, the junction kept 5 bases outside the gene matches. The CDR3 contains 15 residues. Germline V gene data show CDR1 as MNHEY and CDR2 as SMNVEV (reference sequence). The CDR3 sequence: CASSHYRGSYNEQFF. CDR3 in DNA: TGTGCCAGCAGTCATTACAGGGGTTCCTACAATGAGCAGTTCTTC.

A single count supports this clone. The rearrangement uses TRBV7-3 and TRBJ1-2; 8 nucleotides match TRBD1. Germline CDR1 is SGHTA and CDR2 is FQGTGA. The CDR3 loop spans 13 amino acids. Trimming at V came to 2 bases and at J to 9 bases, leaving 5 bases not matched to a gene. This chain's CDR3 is CASSLGQGRSYTF. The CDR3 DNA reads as TGTGCCAGCAGCTTAGGACAGGGTAGGAGCTACACCTTC.